These T cell receptor beta chains were read from a single sample in a study of cytomegalovirus exposure and HLA in healthy donors. Profiled with immunoSEQ multiplex PCR; TCRdb holds only in-frame clones, not every one. The profile shows 110,000 to 150,000 clones, approximately 80% of them singletons. Sequencing input: PBMCs. The receptor source for this set is a male donor in good health and CMV-seronegative. Each CDR3 is given with its conserved first and last residue. D genes are given only for firm matches. Size values are once, few and many counts, or a class for expanded clones, and some rows have none.

clone_size	d_call	v_call	j_call	cdr3_nt	cdr3_aa
few	TRBD1	TRBV4-2	TRBJ2-2	TGTGCCAGCAGCCAGCCCGGGACAGGGGGTAACACCGGGGAGCTGTTTTTT	CASSQPGTGGNTGELFF
NA	NA	TRBV19	TRBJ2-2	TGTGCCAGTAGTATTCGGGAATTGAACACCGGGGAGCTGTTTTTT	CASSIRELNTGELFF
NA	TRBD1	TRBV7-9	TRBJ2-1	TGTGCCAGCAGCCCCCGGGACAGGTCACTCTATGAGCAGTTCTTC	CASSPRDRSLYEQFF
NA	NA	TRBV2	TRBJ1-6	TGTGCCAGCAGTCCGGGCAGGGTCACGAATTCACCCCTCCACTTT	CASSPGRVTNSPLHF
NA	TRBD2	TRBV25-1	TRBJ2-1	TGTGCCAGCAGTGGAGGACTAGCGGGAGTCGAAGAGCAGTTCTTC	CASSGGLAGVEEQFF
NA	NA	TRBV9	TRBJ2-7	TGTGCCAGCAGCGTAGGATGGGGCCTCTCCTACGAGCAGTACTTC	CASSVGWGLSYEQYF
NA	NA	TRBV12-5	TRBJ2-5	TGTGCTAGTGCGGGGAGGGAGACCCAGTACTTC	CASAGRETQYF
NA	TRBD2	TRBV7-9	TRBJ2-1	TGTGCCAGCAGCCTGGGGACTAGCGGGAGGTACTACAATGAGCAGTTCTTC	CASSLGTSGRYYNEQFF
NA	TRBD1	TRBV6-5	TRBJ2-1	TGTGCCAGCAGTAAACAGGGGTATACACACAATGAGCAGTTCTTC	CASSKQGYTHNEQFF
NA	NA	TRBV7-8	TRBJ2-7	TGTGCCAGCAGCTTAGGAATCAAAAAACTACTTAATGAGCAGTACTTC	CASSLGIKKLLNEQYF
few	NA	TRBV9	TRBJ2-2	TGTGCCAGCAGCGTACTAGGAACAACGGGGACCGGGGAGCTGTTTTTT	CASSVLGTTGTGELFF
NA	NA	TRBV4-3	TRBJ1-2	TGCGCCAGCAGCCAAGAAGGAGGACGTCTATTTGGCTATGGCTACACCTTC	CASSQEGGRLFGYGYTF
few	TRBD2	TRBV7-3	TRBJ2-7	TGTGCCAGCAGCTTAACCGGGACTAGCGGGCACTACGAGCAGTACTTC	CASSLTGTSGHYEQYF
NA	NA	TRBV5-3	TRBJ2-4	TGTGCCAGAAGCTTCCCTCGGCGGCTAGCCAAAAACATTCAGTACTTC	CARSFPRRLAKNIQYF
NA	TRBD1	TRBV5-1	TRBJ1-1	TGCGCCAGCAGGCCAGGGCTTCGACAGGGGGCGACGTACACTGAAGCTTTCTTT	CASRPGLRQGATYTEAFF
NA	TRBD2	TRBV7-3	TRBJ2-1	TGTGCCAGCAGCCCACTAGCGGGAAAATACAATGAGCAGTTCTTC	CASSPLAGKYNEQFF
NA	TRBD1	TRBV2	TRBJ1-1	TGTGCCAGCAGGGGGGACAGCTTGAACACTGAAGCTTTCTTT	CASRGDSLNTEAFF
NA	TRBD1	TRBV5-1	TRBJ1-3	TGCGCCAGCGGAGAGACAGGGACGGCTGGAAACACCATATATTTT	CASGETGTAGNTIYF
NA	NA	TRBV7-8	TRBJ1-5	TGTGCCAGCAGCTTATGGGCGACAAGAGATAGCAATCAGCCCCAGCATTTT	CASSLWATRDSNQPQHF
NA	NA	TRBV18	TRBJ2-3	TGTGCCAGCTCACGGTGGGGAGATGCGCAGTATTTT	CASSRWGDAQYF
NA	NA	TRBV19	TRBJ1-2	TGTGCCAGCCAGACGACGGGGGGGAACTACACCTTC	CASQTTGGNYTF
NA	TRBD1	TRBV4-1	TRBJ1-2	TGCGCCAGCAGCCGCCGAGAGGACAGGGGAGATGGCTACACCTTC	CASSRREDRGDGYTF
few	TRBD2	TRBV4-1	TRBJ2-3	TGCGCCAGCAGCTCCCTGCGGGAGCAATTAGATACGCAGTATTTT	CASSSLREQLDTQYF
NA	TRBD1	TRBV14	TRBJ2-2	TGTGCCAGCAGCTTCACAGGGGCCGGGGAGCTGTTTTTT	CASSFTGAGELFF
NA	TRBD1	TRBV19	TRBJ1-2	TGTGCCAGTAGTATGCCGAGGGACAGGGCCCGGGAGGGCTACACCTTC	CASSMPRDRAREGYTF
NA	TRBD2	TRBV19	TRBJ2-7	TGTGCCAGTAGAGAAGGGGCGGGGGCCTACGAGCAGTACTTC	CASREGAGAYEQYF
NA	TRBD1	TRBV2	TRBJ1-2	TGTGCCAGCAGTGAAGTCGCGACAGGGATATATGGCTACACCTTC	CASSEVATGIYGYTF
NA	NA	TRBV5-4	TRBJ2-7	TGTGCCAGCAGCTTGGGGGCTAGCGCCGAGCAGTACTTC	CASSLGASAEQYF
NA	TRBD2	TRBV27	TRBJ2-1	TGTGCCAGCAGTTTAGGACCACGGGACTATCTGATTAACTCCTACAATGAGCAGTTCTTC	CASSLGPRDYLINSYNEQFF
NA	NA	TRBV10-2	TRBJ2-2	TGCGCCAGAATAACCGGGGAGCTGTTTTTT	CARITGELFF
NA	NA	TRBV5-1	TRBJ2-7	TGCGCCAGCAGCCTTTTGGACAGCATCTCCTACGAGCAGTACTTC	CASSLLDSISYEQYF
NA	NA	TRBV7-9	TRBJ1-2	TGTGCCAGCAGCTTAGTAAGGGGGGGCCCGGAGAGGGACTATGGCTACACCTTC	CASSLVRGGPERDYGYTF
NA	NA	TRBV29-1	TRBJ2-7	TGCAGCGTTGAAGAACTATTGGACAGCGGCTACGAGCAGTACTTC	CSVEELLDSGYEQYF
few	NA	TRBV5-1	TRBJ2-3	TGCGCCAGCAGCTCAGGGGGGCTTAGCACAGATACGCAGTATTTT	CASSSGGLSTDTQYF
NA	NA	TRBV6-6	TRBJ2-7	TGTGCCAGCAGTAGCCGGGATATTACCGAGCAGTACTTC	CASSSRDITEQYF
NA	NA	TRBV11-2	TRBJ2-5	TGTGCCAGCAGCTTATCGGAGACCCAGTACTTC	CASSLSETQYF
few	NA	TRBV11-1	TRBJ2-7	TGTGCCAGCAGCTTAGGACAGGTCTACGAGCAGTACTTC	CASSLGQVYEQYF
NA	NA	TRBV9	TRBJ2-5	TGTGCCAGCAGCGTAGTGAGCGGCCCCGGGGAGACCCAGTACTTC	CASSVVSGPGETQYF
NA	NA	TRBV23-1	TRBJ1-1	TGCGCCAGCAGCCCATGGCTGAACACTGAAGCTTTCTTT	CASSPWLNTEAFF
once	NA	TRBV27	TRBJ2-2	TGTGCCAGCAGTTTAAGAGGACTCACGAACACCGGGGAGCTGTTTTTT	CASSLRGLTNTGELFF
NA	TRBD1	TRBV28	TRBJ2-7	TGTGCCAGCAGTCCGACAGGGGGAACCTACGAGCAGTACTTC	CASSPTGGTYEQYF
NA	TRBD1	TRBV5-6	TRBJ1-6	TGTGCCAGCAGCTTGGTGGACAGGGATTCACCCCTCCACTTT	CASSLVDRDSPLHF
once	TRBD2	TRBV11-3	TRBJ2-3	TGTGCCAGCAGGGGGGGGAGGGGTGTAGGCACAGATACGCAGTATTTT	CASRGGRGVGTDTQYF
NA	TRBD1	TRBV4-1	TRBJ1-6	TGCGCCAGCAGCGAAGGACAGGGGGTTTCACCCCTCCACTTT	CASSEGQGVSPLHF
NA	TRBD1	TRBV5-1	TRBJ1-1	TGCGCCAGCAGCTTATTATCAGGGGGGTACACTGAAGCTTTCTTT	CASSLLSGGYTEAFF
few	NA	TRBV6-1	TRBJ1-1	TGTGCCAGCAGTGAATCAGGTTCAACAACTGAAGCTTTCTTT	CASSESGSTTEAFF
NA	NA	TRBV5-1	TRBJ1-2	TGCGCCAGCAGCTTGGCACAGGTTACCGCGTCTGGCTACACCTTC	CASSLAQVTASGYTF
NA	NA	TRBV5-1	TRBJ1-2	TGCGCCAGCAGCCTTCTCGGCTACACCTTC	CASSLLGYTF
NA	NA	TRBV5-6	TRBJ2-2	TGTGCCAGCAGCTTGGAGGCAGGGGTGGGCGGGGAGCTGTTTTTT	CASSLEAGVGGELFF
NA	TRBD2	TRBV10-3	TRBJ2-7	TGTGCCATCAGGCGGACTAGCCCTCCTGTCGAGCAGTACTTC	CAIRRTSPPVEQYF
NA	NA	TRBV30	TRBJ2-4	TGTGCCTCCTCAGGGATACTAGCCAAAAACATTCAGTACTTC	CASSGILAKNIQYF
NA	TRBD2	TRBV10-3	TRBJ2-1	TGTGCCATTAGGGAGGCTAGCGGGGGGTCGGAGCAGTTCTTC	CAIREASGGSEQFF
few	NA	TRBV29-1	TRBJ1-2	TGCAGCGTGGGGGACAGCTACACCTTC	CSVGDSYTF
NA	TRBD1	TRBV9	TRBJ1-2	TGTGCCAGCAGCGTAGGAGGAGACAGGGGGCGGGTTTATGGCTACACCTTC	CASSVGGDRGRVYGYTF
NA	TRBD1	TRBV5-1	TRBJ1-2	TGCGCCAGCAGCCTTGGGACAGGGGTTGGCTACACCTTC	CASSLGTGVGYTF